This T cell receptor beta chain was identified during a study of beta chain features in type 1 diabetes. Study as a whole: Cell yields, age and gender were similar between patients and healthy donors. Analysis included 107,917,701 sorted cells drawn from all samples.

Notes on the study in general: High-TCR-expressing cells could be over-represented by cDNA sequencing.

Unmatched junction bases numbered 13, after V lost 3 bases and J lost 7 bases. This CDR3 has 17 residues. The germline V gene has CDR1 SGHTA and CDR2 FQGTGA. Every isolated RNA sample was fully reverse transcribed, so sequencing captured expressed TCRB transcripts. Only in-frame clones appear in the TCRdb table, and some are missing; sequencing was by immunoSEQ multiplex PCR. The table records hundreds of thousands of clones, 11% of them present only once. Regarding this clone: Its antigen remains unidentified.

One heparinised blood draw, averaging roughly 120 mL, came from each donor. The receptor comes from a woman in her 30s in good health. Input material: naive CD4+ T cells from blood. The rearrangement uses TRBV7-3 and TRBJ2-1, with 9 bases aligning to TRBD2. DNA for the CDR3: TGTGCCAGCAGCTTCCAGGGATTAGCGGGAGAATTGAATGAGCAGTTCTTC. This codes for CASSFQGLAGELNEQFF. Full variable domain (missing parts from reference TRBV7-3 and TRBJ2-1): GAGVSQTPSNKVTEKGKYVELRCDPISGHTALYWYRQSLGQGPEFLIYFQGTGAADDSGLPNDRFFAVRPEGSVSTLKIQRTERGDSAVYLCASSFQGLAGELNEQFFGPGTRLTVL.